The next 28 T cell receptor beta chains were all read from a single sample in a study of blood T cell repertoires in COVID-19. TCRdb's table, derived via immunoSEQ multiplex PCR, lists solely in-frame clones and lacks some. This table has about 110,000 clones, around 80% appearing once. The sample comprised peripheral blood. The receptors come from a woman aged 80 or older with active or convalescent COVID-19.

This clone was seen a handful of times. The V gene is TRBV7-2, the J gene TRBJ2-1, with a possible D match to TRBD2 (6 bases). V was pared by 5 bases and J by 6 bases, with 17 bases between. The CDR3 has 15 amino acids. CDR1 is SGHTA, CDR2 FQGNSA, per germline. CDR3 in amino acids: CASSLGTLLGNEQFF. As DNA, the CDR3 is TGTGCCAGCAGCCTCGGGACTCTCCTCGGCAATGAGCAGTTCTTC.

This clone was recorded only once. The chain links TRBV6-5 to TRBJ1-1; no reliable D call. This CDR3 has 13 residues. Looked up from germline, CDR1 is MNHEY and CDR2 is SVGAGI. V shed 5 bases and J shed 4 bases, with 11 bases lying between them. The CDR3 DNA sequence: TGTGCCAGCAGTCAGGACTTGAGCACTGAAGCTTTCTTT. As protein: CASSQDLSTEAFF.

V usage is TRBV10-3 and J usage is TRBJ1-5; 9 bases align to TRBD1. The CDR3 length is 14 residues. Germline V gene lookup returns CDR1 ENHRY and CDR2 SYGVKD. The ends lost 9 bases at V and 0 bases at J; junction bases unmatched: 3. Here the CDR3 reads CAIATGGSNQPQHF. For the CDR3, the DNA is TGTGCCATTGCGACAGGGGGTAGCAATCAGCCCCAGCATTTT.

V is TRBV13 and J is TRBJ2-7; no definite D call. This CDR3 contains 14 residues. The V end lost 5 bases, the J end lost 0 bases, and 11 bases lay between the germline ends. CDR1 is PRHDT, CDR2 FYEKMQ, per germline (reference sequence). CDR3 nucleotide sequence: TGTGCCAGCAGCCCAACTTATAGCTCCTACGAGCAGTACTTC. Translating it yields CASSPTYSSYEQYF.

V is TRBV10-3 and J is TRBJ2-7, with TRBD1 matching 7 bases. CDR1 and CDR2 from the germline V gene are ENHRY and SYGVKD. CDR3 size: 16 residues. V gave up 9 bases and J gave up 2 bases; unmatched junction bases: 16. As DNA, the CDR3 is TGTGCCATTCGCATGTCCGTGACAGGGAAGCCCTACGAGCAGTACTTC. Protein product: CAIRMSVTGKPYEQYF.

This rearrangement joins TRBV28 to TRBJ2-7, with 9 bases lining up with TRBD2. Germline V gene lookup returns CDR1 MDHEN and CDR2 SYDVKM. The CDR3 consists of 17 residues. The V and J ends lost 7 bases and 4 bases, in that order; junction bases with no gene match: 17. CDR3 DNA sequence: TGTGCCAGCATTCTTAGCGGGAGTGGTATTGGGCTTTACGAGCAGTACTTC. Translating gives CASILSGSGIGLYEQYF.

The table lists this clone with a count of one. V gene TRBV5-4 combines with J gene TRBJ2-3; 9 bases are a match to TRBD2. CDR1 and CDR2 from the germline V gene are SGHNT and YYREEE (reference sequence). V lost 0 bases and J lost 5; bases outside the gene matches: 4. This CDR3 is 15 amino acids long. The CDR3 DNA reads TGTGCCAGCAGCTTGGTAGCGGGAGTGGGAGATACGCAGTATTTT. This encodes CASSLVAGVGDTQYF. The full variable domain, completed using reference TRBV5-4 and TRBJ2-3, is ETGVTQSPTHLIKTRGQQVTLRCSSQSGHNTVSWYQQALGQGPQFIFQYYREEENGRGNFPPRFSGLQFPNYSSELNVNALELDDSALYLCASSLVAGVGDTQYFGPGTRLTVL.

The rearrangement joins TRBV30 to TRBJ1-2, with D maybe TRBD1 (5 bases). V lost 4 bases and J 2 bases, leaving 5 bases between the germline ends. Germline V CDR1 and CDR2: GTSNPN, SVGIG (reference sequence). The CDR3 is 11 residues long. The CDR3 reads CAWTGNYGYTF. The CDR3 DNA reads as TGTGCCTGGACAGGGAACTATGGCTACACCTTC.

The chain combines TRBV7-9 with TRBJ1-1; D is possibly TRBD1 (5 bases). Trimming stripped 6 bases from V and 8 bases from J, with 25 bases between. The CDR3 covers 16 residues. CDR1 and CDR2 from the germline V gene are SEHNR and FQNEAQ (reference sequence). Here the CDR3 reads CASSELGNRPYLEAFF. The CDR3 DNA reads as TGTGCCAGCAGTGAGCTTGGGAACAGGCCGTACTTAGAAGCTTTCTTT.

This clone was counted between two and nine times. The V gene is TRBV25-1, the J gene TRBJ1-4; D perhaps matches TRBD1 (6 bases). Germline CDR1 and CDR2: MGHDK and SYGVNS. Trimming pared 1 base from V and 4 bases from J, leaving 19 bases between. The CDR3 covers 18 residues. The CDR3 region has the DNA TGTGCCAGCAGTGAATTCGGAGGGGGGGGGTCTGGTAATGAAAAACTGTTTTTT. It codes for CASSEFGGGGSGNEKLFF.

The chain links TRBV27 to TRBJ2-4; tentatively, D is TRBD2 (7 bases). Germline CDR1 reads MNHEY; CDR2 reads SMNVEV (reference sequence). The CDR3 has 14 residues. Trimming cost V 3 bases and J 6 bases, with 12 bases left between them. The CDR3 protein is CASSFTGRGNIQYF. Written as DNA, the CDR3 is TGTGCCAGCAGTTTCACAGGGAGGGGAAACATTCAGTACTTC.

The chain is built from TRBV4-1 and TRBJ1-1, with 8 nucleotides matching TRBD1. The CDR3 consists of 17 residues. Germline lookup yields CDR1 MGHRA and CDR2 YSYEKL. V shed 0 bases, J shed 7 bases, and the junction held 13 bases outside the gene matches. CDR3 loop: CASSQDPVNRGNGEAFF. DNA of the CDR3: TGCGCCAGCAGCCAAGATCCGGTAAACAGGGGGAATGGTGAAGCTTTCTTT.

This chain's CDR3 is CASSTSRTGNTEAFF. The DNA of the CDR3 is TGTGCCAGCAGCACCTCCCGGACAGGGAACACTGAAGCTTTCTTT. The chain is built from TRBV13 and TRBJ1-1, with 7 bases lining up with TRBD1. Germline assignment: CDR1 PRHDT and CDR2 FYEKMQ (reference sequence). The CDR3 covers 15 residues. Losses at the gene ends were 5 bases for V and 1 base for J; bases not matched to a gene: 7.

The chain couples TRBV18 to TRBJ2-5, with D maybe TRBD2 (6 bases). V was cut by 3 bases and J by 5 bases, with 16 bases left in between. Germline CDR1 and CDR2: KGHSH and LQKENI. The CDR3 length is 15 residues. CDR3 coding DNA: TGTGCCAGCTCACCTCCGCTAGCGAGCGGGGAGACCCAGTACTTC. Its translation is CASSPPLASGETQYF.

V gene TRBV18 combines with J gene TRBJ2-5; D is unclear. The CDR3 is 13 residues long. Trimming cost V 1 base and J 2 bases, with 5 bases left between them. The germline gives CDR1 KGHSH, CDR2 LQKENI. The CDR3 DNA sequence: TGTGCCAGCTCACCACTCCATCAAGAGACCCAGTACTTC. This codes for CASSPLHQETQYF.

The V gene is TRBV2, the J gene TRBJ2-3, with 10 bases aligning to TRBD1. Germline values: CDR1 SNHLY, CDR2 FYNNEI. This CDR3 contains 14 residues. J lost 4 bases, V lost 6 bases, and 4 bases had no gene match. The CDR3 reads CASRKGTGADTQYF. The CDR3 DNA reads as TGTGCCAGCAGGAAAGGGACAGGGGCAGATACGCAGTATTTT.

The chain is built from TRBV27 and TRBJ2-7, with TRBD2 identical over 10 bases. The CDR3 runs 18 residues. With 6 bases clipped from V and 1 base from J, the junction kept 15 bases outside the gene matches. CDR1 MNHEY and CDR2 SMNVEV come from the germline V gene (reference sequence). The CDR3 coding sequence is TGTGCCAGCAGCTTAAGGCCGACTTTAGCGGGAGGATCCTACGAGCAGTACTTC. Translating it yields CASSLRPTLAGGSYEQYF.

The chain is built from TRBV5-1 and TRBJ2-1, with 9 bases identical to TRBD2. The J segment lost 2 bases and the V segment lost 5 bases, leaving 5 bases of the junction unmatched. The CDR3 runs to 15 residues. Germline-derived CDR1 and CDR2 are SGHRS and YFSETQ. CDR3 nucleotide sequence: TGCGCCAGCAGTTTAGCGGGGGAGACCTACAATGAGCAGTTCTTC. Protein: CASSLAGETYNEQFF. Supplemented by reference TRBV5-1 and TRBJ2-1, the full variable domain reads KAGVTQTPRYLIKTRGQQVTLSCSPISGHRSVSWYQQTPGQGLQFLFEYFSETQRNKGNFPGRFSGRQFSNSRSEMNVSTLELGDSALYLCASSLAGETYNEQFFGPGTRLTVL.

The CDR3 nucleotides read TGTGCCAGCACCCCAGATGACTCCTACAATGAGCAGTTCTTC. Its protein is CASTPDDSYNEQFF. The chain is built from TRBV28 and TRBJ2-1; D unclear. The CDR3 is 14 amino acids. Trimming took off 7 bases at V and 0 bases at J, with 10 bases between the two ends. Per germline, CDR1 MDHEN and CDR2 SYDVKM. The variable domain in full, completed from reference TRBV28 and TRBJ2-1, reads DVKVTQSSRYLVKRTGEKVFLECVQDMDHENMFWYRQDPGLGLRLIYFSYDVKMKEKGDIPEGYSVSREKKERFSLILESASTNQTSMYLCASTPDDSYNEQFFGPGTRLTVL.

This clone was seen a few times. The chain carries TRBV27 and TRBJ2-7; 8 bases are a match to TRBD2. Germline V gives CDR1 MNHEY, CDR2 SMNVEV (reference sequence). This CDR3 spans 16 amino acids. J was trimmed by 1 base and V by 8 bases; bases with no gene match: 13. This CDR3 is CASCSRAAGGSYEQYF. In nucleotides, the CDR3 is TGTGCCAGCTGCTCTCGTGCGGCGGGAGGTTCCTACGAGCAGTACTTC.

CDR3 in amino acids: CASSSGVYGYTF. The CDR3 bases are TGTGCCAGCAGTTCCGGGGTTTATGGCTACACCTTC. J is TRBJ1-2 and V is TRBV28; D call uncertain. This CDR3 comprises 12 residues. V was clipped by 4 bases and J by 5 bases, with 8 bases between them. CDR1 is MDHEN and CDR2 is SYDVKM in the germline V gene.

This sequence joins TRBV6-5 and TRBJ2-7; TRBD1 matches 9 bases. The CDR3 covers 15 residues. After removal of 2 bases from V and 2 bases from J, the junction contained 4 bases not matched to a gene. Germline assignment: CDR1 MNHEY and CDR2 SVGAGI. The CDR3 DNA follows: TGTGCCAGCAGTTACGCGGGACAGGGAACCTACGAGCAGTACTTC. Translation: CASSYAGQGTYEQYF.

The rearrangement joins TRBV27 to TRBJ2-5; unclear D gene. Germline CDR1 is MNHEY and CDR2 is SMNVEV (reference sequence). V gave up 3 bases and J gave up 3 bases, with 14 bases separating them. The CDR3 covers 15 residues. CDR3 loop: CASSFIDGSKETQYF. The CDR3 DNA reads as TGTGCCAGCAGTTTCATCGACGGGTCAAAAGAGACCCAGTACTTC.

This clone appeared a few times. The V gene is TRBV19, the J gene TRBJ1-1; 11 bases line up with TRBD1. CDR3 length: 17 residues. V trimming: 4 bases; J trimming: 1 base; junction bases outside the gene matches: 8. Germline lookup yields CDR1 LNHDA and CDR2 SQIVND (reference sequence). This chain's CDR3 is CASSKDRGLRENTEAFF. CDR3 DNA sequence: TGTGCCAGTAGTAAGGACAGGGGGCTACGGGAGAACACTGAAGCTTTCTTT.

This rearrangement joins TRBV23-1 to TRBJ2-6, with a possible D match to TRBD2 (5 bases). TRBV23-1 is an ORF; its function is uncertain. CDR3 length: 19 amino acids. V was pared by 2 bases and J by 2 bases, with 19 bases between. The CDR3 loop is CASSQRASGLRTGANVLTF. CDR3 coding DNA: TGCGCCAGCAGTCAAAGGGCAAGCGGATTGAGGACTGGGGCCAACGTCCTGACTTTC.

V gene TRBV19 combines with J gene TRBJ1-1, with D perhaps TRBD1 (6 bases). Per the germline V gene, CDR1 is LNHDA and CDR2 is SQIVND (reference sequence). V was clipped by 3 bases and J by 5 bases, with 13 bases between them. The CDR3 loop spans 14 amino acids. The CDR3 DNA reads as TGTGCCAGTAGTATCCAGGGAGGGGGGACTGAAGCTTTCTTT. Protein sequence: CASSIQGGGTEAFF.

V and J are TRBV2 and TRBJ1-1; 8 positions agree with TRBD1. This CDR3 has 15 amino acids. CDR1 is SNHLY and CDR2 is FYNNEI in the germline V gene. With V trimmed by 4 bases and J by 6 bases, 10 bases remained unmatched. CDR3 DNA: TGTGCCAGCAGTGTCAGGGGGCGCGGTATAGCTGAAGCTTTCTTT. Encoded protein: CASSVRGRGIAEAFF.

This clone was recorded only once. The V gene is TRBV6-5, the J gene TRBJ2-7; 9 positions match TRBD2. Per the germline V gene, CDR1 is MNHEY and CDR2 is SVGAGI. The CDR3 sequence is 14 residues long. V dropped 7 bases and J dropped 1; count of bases not matched to a gene: 5. The CDR3 sequence: CASTSGLASYEQYF. The CDR3 nucleotides read TGTGCCAGCACCTCGGGACTAGCTTCCTACGAGCAGTACTTC.